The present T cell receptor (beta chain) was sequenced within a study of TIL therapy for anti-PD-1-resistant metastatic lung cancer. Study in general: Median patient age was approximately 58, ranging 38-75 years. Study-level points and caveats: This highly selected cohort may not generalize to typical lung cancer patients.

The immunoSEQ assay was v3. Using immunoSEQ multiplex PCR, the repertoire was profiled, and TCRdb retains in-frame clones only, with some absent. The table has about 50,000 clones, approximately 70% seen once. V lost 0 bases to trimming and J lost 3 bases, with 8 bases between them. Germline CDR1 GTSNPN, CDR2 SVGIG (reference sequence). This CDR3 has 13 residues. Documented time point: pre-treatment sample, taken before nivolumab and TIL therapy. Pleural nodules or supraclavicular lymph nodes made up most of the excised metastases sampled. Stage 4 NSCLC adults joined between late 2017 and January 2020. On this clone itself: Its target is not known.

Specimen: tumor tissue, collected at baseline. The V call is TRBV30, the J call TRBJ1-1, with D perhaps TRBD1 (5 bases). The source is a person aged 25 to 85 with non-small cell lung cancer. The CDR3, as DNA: TGTGCCTGGAGTGTACGGGGGGACACTGAAGCTTTCTTT. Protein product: CAWSVRGDTEAFF.